The present T cell receptor beta chain was sequenced within a study of blood T cells in healthy people across ages. The CDR3 spans 16 residues. V lost 3 bases and J 1 base, leaving 17 bases between the germline ends. Per the germline V gene, CDR1 is DFQATT and CDR2 is SNEGSKA (reference sequence). Primers used in a second PCR of roughly 7 to 11 cycles were a sample-barcoded 5' primer and a J-beta primer mix. Every molecule of cDNA carried a tag from a template-switch adaptor with 12 random nucleotides. TCRdb used MiXCR to reprocess the 5' RACE reads, holding one entry per CDR3 protein. The sample holds some 1.4 million distinct CDR3 sequences, around 39% seen once.

This sequence originates from a woman aged 18-29 years in good health. This chain joins TRBV20-1 and TRBJ2-3, with D perhaps given as TRBD1 or TRBD2 (5 bases each). Source material: blood. The CDR3 loop is CSASPGTISGTDTQYF. For the CDR3, the DNA is TGCAGTGCTAGTCCTGGGACGATCAGCGGCACAGATACGCAGTATTTT.